This note documents a single TCR beta chain sequence. These data originate in a study of technical replicates of blood from a few donors. CDR3 length: 15 residues. Assay used: immunoSEQ multiplex PCR; TCRdb lists only in-frame clones, some missing. There are about 59,000 clones in the sample; just over 90% occur only once, and approximately 4% lies in the top ten. The chain recombines TRBV21-1 with TRBJ1-5; the D call of TRBD1 is as the table states it, not checked on the DNA. TRBV21-1 is a listed pseudogene. Sample: PBMCs. This receptor was taken from a human donor in good health. Some clones in this sample may be carry-over from other donors' samples. The CDR3 sequence: CASSSQGQGVQPQHF. CDR3 nucleotide sequence: TGTGCCAGCAGCTCTCAGGGACAGGGGGTTCAGCCCCAGCATTTT.